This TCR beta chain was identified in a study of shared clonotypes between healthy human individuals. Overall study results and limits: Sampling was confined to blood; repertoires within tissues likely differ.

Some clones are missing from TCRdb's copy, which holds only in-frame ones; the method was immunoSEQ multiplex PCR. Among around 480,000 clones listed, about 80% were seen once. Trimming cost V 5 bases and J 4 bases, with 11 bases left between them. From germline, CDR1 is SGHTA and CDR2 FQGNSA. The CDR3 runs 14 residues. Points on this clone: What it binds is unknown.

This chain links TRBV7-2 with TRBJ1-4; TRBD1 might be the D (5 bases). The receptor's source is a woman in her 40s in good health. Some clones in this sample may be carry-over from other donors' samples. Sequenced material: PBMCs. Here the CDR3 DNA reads TGTGCCAGCAGCCCAGGGCACAGTAATGAAAAACTGTTTTTT. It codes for CASSPGHSNEKLFF.